The subject of this entry is one TCR beta chain. What it binds is unknown. The assay was immunoSEQ multiplex PCR, and TCRdb's table has in-frame clones only and misses some. The sample lists tens of thousands of clones; around 75% were seen once. This entry comes from a study of T cell clones after liver transplantation. Study-level information: A pre-transplant mixed lymphocyte reaction with TCRbeta sequencing defined graft-donor-reactive clones followed in post-transplant blood. Tolerant meant at least one year fully off immunosuppression without liver enzymes above twice normal.

Whole-study results and caveats: Graft donor-reactive T cells possibly entered the graft instead of undergoing deletion.

This CDR3 has 15 amino acids. The V end lost 8 bases, the J end lost 3 bases, and 19 bases lay between the germline ends. Germline CDR1 reads MDHEN; CDR2 reads SYDVKM. The source was CD4+ T cells from blood, collected before liver transplant. This TCR was sampled from a human donor who received a liver transplant. The chain has TRBV28 and TRBJ1-2; TRBD1 is a possible D gene (6 bases). The CDR3 reads CASGTLGGRDYGYTF. In nucleotides, the CDR3 is TGTGCCAGCGGGACCCTGGGGGGGCGGGACTATGGCTACACCTTC.